This paragraph covers one T cell receptor (beta chain) sequence. The record originates from a study of T cells in tuberculosis. The V gene's germline CDR1 is SGHRS and CDR2 YFSETQ. CDR3 size: 16 residues. Trimming cost V 0 bases and J 1 base; bases outside gene matches: 0. The data were produced by immunoSEQ multiplex PCR, yet TCRdb's version contains in-frame clones alone and is incomplete. The table has 30,000 to 35,000 clones, over 85% seen once. As for time point: new active TB diagnosis, blood taken before or within 7 days of starting treatment. Active tuberculosis patients were new diagnoses, HIV-seronegative, South African, and aged 18 years or older.

The receptor was isolated from an adult with tuberculosis. The rearrangement joins TRBV5-1 to TRBJ2-2, with 10 bases that match TRBD2. Here the sequenced sample was PBMCs, taken at tuberculosis diagnosis. The CDR3 spells CASSLGTSGNTGELFF. As DNA, the CDR3 is TGCGCCAGCAGCTTGGGGACTAGCGGGAACACCGGGGAGCTGTTTTTT.